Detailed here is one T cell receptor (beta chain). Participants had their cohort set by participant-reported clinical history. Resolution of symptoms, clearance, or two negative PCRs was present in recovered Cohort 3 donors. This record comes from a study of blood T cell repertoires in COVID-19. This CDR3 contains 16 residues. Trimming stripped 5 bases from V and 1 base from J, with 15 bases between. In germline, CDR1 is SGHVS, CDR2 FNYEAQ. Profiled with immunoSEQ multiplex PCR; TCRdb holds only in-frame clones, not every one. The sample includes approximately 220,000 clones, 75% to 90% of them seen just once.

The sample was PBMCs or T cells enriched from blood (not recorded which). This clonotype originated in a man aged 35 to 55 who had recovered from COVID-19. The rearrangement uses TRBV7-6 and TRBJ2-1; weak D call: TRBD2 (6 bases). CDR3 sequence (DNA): TGTGCCAGCAGCACCGACTGGGGGGTATCCTACAATGAGCAGTTCTTC. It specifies CASSTDWGVSYNEQFF.